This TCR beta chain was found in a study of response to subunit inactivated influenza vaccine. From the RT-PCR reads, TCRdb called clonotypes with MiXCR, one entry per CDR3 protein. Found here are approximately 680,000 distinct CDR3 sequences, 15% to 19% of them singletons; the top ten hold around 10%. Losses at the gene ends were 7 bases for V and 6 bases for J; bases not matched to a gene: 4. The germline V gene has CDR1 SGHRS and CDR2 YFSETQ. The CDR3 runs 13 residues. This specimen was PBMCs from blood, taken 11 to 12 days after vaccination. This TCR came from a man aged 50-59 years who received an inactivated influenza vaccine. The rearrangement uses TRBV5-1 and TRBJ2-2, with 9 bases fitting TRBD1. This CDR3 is CASGDRVPGELFF. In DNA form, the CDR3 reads TGCGCCAGCGGGGACAGGGTCCCCGGGGAGCTGTTTTTT.